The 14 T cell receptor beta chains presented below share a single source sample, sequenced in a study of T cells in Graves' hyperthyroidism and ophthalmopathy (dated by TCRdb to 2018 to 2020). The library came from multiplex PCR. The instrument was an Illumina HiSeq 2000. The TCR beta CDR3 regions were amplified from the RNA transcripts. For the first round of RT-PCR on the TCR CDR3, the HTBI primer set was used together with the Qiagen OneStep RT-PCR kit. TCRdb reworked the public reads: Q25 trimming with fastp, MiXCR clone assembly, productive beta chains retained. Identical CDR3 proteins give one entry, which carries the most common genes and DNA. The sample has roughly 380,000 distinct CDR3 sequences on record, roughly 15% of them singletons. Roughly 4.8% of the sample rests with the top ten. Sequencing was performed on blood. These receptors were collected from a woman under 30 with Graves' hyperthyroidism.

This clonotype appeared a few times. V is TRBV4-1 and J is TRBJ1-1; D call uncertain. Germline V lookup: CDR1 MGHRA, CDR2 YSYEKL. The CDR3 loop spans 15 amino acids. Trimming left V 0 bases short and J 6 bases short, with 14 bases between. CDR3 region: CASSQEKGKSAEAFF. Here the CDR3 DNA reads TGCGCCAGCAGCCAAGAAAAGGGAAAGAGCGCTGAAGCTTTCTTT.

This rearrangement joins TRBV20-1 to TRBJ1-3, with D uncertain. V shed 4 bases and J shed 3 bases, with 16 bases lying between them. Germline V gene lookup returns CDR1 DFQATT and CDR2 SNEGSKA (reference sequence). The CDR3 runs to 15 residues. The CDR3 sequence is CSAMTDRLVGNTIYF. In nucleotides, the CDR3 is TGCAGTGCTATGACGGATCGTCTGGTTGGAAACACCATATATTTT.

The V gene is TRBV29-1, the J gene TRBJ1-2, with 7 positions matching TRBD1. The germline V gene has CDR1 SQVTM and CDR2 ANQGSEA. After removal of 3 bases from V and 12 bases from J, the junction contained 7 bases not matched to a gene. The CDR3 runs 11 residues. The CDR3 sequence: CSVDDRAVDTF. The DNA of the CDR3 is TGCAGCGTTGACGACAGGGCCGTGGACACCTTC.

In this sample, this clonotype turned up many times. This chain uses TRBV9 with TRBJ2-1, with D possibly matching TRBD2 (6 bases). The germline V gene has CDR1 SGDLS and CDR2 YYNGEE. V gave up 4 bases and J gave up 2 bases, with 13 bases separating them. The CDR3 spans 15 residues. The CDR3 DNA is TGTGCCAGCAGCCCCCCGGGACTCCCCTACAATGAGCAGTTCTTC. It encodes CASSPPGLPYNEQFF. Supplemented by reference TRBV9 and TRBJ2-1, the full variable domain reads DSGVTQTPKHLITATGQRVTLRCSPRSGDLSVYWYQQSLDQGLQFLIQYYNGEERAKGNILERFSAQQFPDLHSELNLSSLELGDSALYFCASSPPGLPYNEQFFGPGTRLTVL.

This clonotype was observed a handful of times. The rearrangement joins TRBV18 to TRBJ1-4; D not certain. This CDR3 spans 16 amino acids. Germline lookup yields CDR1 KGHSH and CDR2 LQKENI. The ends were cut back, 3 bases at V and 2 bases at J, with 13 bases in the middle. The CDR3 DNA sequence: TGTGCCAGCTCACCGCTGGGTCCTGGGACTAATGAAAAACTGTTTTTT. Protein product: CASSPLGPGTNEKLFF. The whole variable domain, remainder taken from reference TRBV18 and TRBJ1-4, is NAGVMQNPRHLVRRRGQEARLRCSPMKGHSHVYWYRQLPEEGLKFMVYLQKENIIDESGMPKERFSAEFPKEGPSILRIQQVVRGDSAAYFCASSPLGPGTNEKLFFGSGTQLSVL.

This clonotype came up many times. The CDR3 is CASSPRDISNQPQHF. CDR3 in DNA: TGTGCCAGCAGTCCCCGGGACATCAGCAATCAGCCCCAGCATTTT. This chain links TRBV12-3 or TRBV12-4 with TRBJ1-5; D might be TRBD1 (6 bases). Trimming removed 5 bases at V and 1 base at J, with 12 bases between. The CDR3 runs 15 residues.

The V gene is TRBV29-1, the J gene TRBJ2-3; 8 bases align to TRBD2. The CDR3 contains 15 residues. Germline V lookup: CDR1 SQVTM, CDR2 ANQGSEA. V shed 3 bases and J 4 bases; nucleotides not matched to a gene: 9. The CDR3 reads CSVDGAGVGPDTQYF. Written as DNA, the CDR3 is TGCAGCGTTGACGGAGCGGGAGTGGGTCCAGATACGCAGTATTTT.

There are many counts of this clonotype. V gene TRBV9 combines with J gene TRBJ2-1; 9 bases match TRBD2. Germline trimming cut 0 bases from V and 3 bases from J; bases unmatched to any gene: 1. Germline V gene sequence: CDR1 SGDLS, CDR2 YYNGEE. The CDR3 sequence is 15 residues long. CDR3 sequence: CASSVGLADYNEQFF. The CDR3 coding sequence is TGTGCCAGCAGCGTAGGACTAGCGGACTACAATGAGCAGTTCTTC.

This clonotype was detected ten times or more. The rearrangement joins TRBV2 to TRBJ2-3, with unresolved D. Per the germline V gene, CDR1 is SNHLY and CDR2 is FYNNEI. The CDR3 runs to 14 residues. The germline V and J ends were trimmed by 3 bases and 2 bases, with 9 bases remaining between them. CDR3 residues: CASSDNEDTDTQYF. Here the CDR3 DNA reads TGTGCCAGCAGTGACAACGAAGACACAGATACGCAGTATTTT.

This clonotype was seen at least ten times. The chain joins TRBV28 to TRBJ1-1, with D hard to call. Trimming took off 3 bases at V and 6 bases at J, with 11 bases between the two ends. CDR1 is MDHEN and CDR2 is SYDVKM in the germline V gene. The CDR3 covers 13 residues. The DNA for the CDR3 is TGTGCCAGCAGTTTCGGGGTCGTCTCTGAAGCTTTCTTT. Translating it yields CASSFGVVSEAFF.

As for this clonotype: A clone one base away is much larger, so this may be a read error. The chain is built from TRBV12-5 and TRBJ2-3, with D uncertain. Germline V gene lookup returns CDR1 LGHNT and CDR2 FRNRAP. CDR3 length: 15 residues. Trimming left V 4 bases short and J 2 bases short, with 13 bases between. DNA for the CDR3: TGTGCTAGTGGTTCGTCGGTTGGCTTCACAGATACGCAGTATTTT. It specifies CASGSSVGFTDTQYF.

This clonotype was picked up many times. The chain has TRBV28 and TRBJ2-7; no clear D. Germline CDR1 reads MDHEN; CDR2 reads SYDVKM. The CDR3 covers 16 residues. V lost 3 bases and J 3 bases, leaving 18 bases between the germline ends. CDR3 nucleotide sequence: TGTGCCAGCAGTTTCCCATCGGGCCGGAGAGGCTACGAGCAGTACTTC. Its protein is CASSFPSGRRGYEQYF.

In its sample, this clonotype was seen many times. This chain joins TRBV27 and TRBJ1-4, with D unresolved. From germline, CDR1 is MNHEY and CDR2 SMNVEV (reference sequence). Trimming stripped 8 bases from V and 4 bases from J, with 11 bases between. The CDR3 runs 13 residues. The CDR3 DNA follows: TGTGCCAGCTCCAAGAACTATAATGAAAAACTGTTTTTT. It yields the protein CASSKNYNEKLFF.

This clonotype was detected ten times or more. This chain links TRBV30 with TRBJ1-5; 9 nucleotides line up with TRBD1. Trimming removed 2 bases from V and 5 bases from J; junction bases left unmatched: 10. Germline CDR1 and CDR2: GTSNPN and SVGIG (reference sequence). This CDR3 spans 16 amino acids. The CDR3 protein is CAWSPPGTGIYQPQHF. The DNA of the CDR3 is TGTGCCTGGAGTCCACCAGGGACAGGGATTTATCAGCCCCAGCATTTT.